These 4 T cell receptor beta chains share one sample of origin, sequenced in a study of blood T cell repertoires in COVID-19. The repertoire was sequenced with immunoSEQ multiplex PCR; TCRdb's copy has only in-frame clones and lacks some. This sample has about 260,000 clones, with over 80% found just once. Source material: peripheral blood. All receptors derive from a man aged 55 to 69 who had recovered from COVID-19.

This clone was picked up a small number of times. The V gene is TRBV3-1 (or the pseudogene TRBV3-2), the J gene TRBJ1-2; D ambiguous. Germline CDR1 reads LGHDT; CDR2 reads YNNKEL (reference sequence). Trimming left V 6 bases short and J 8 bases short, with 13 bases between. CDR3 length equals 12 residues. Here the CDR3 DNA reads TGTGCCAGCAGAGGAGGGATTGACGGCTACACCTTC. Translation: CASRGGIDGYTF.

This clone was seen a handful of times. This sequence joins TRBV2 and TRBJ2-7, with D maybe TRBD2 (7 bases). Trimming took off 3 bases at V and 6 bases at J, with 12 bases between the two ends. The CDR3 is 13 amino acids. Per the germline V gene, CDR1 is SNHLY and CDR2 is FYNNEI. The CDR3 is CASSDRGGVEQYF. The CDR3 coding sequence is TGTGCCAGCAGTGACAGGGGAGGGGTCGAGCAGTACTTC.

This sequence joins TRBV7-3 and TRBJ2-3; TRBD2 might be the D (5 bases). Germline CDR1 is SGHTA and CDR2 is FQGTGA. V was pared by 2 bases and J by 7 bases, with 10 bases between. This CDR3 comprises 13 residues. Here the CDR3 reads CASSLEGAYTQYF. The CDR3 DNA sequence: TGTGCCAGCAGCTTAGAGGGAGCGTATACGCAGTATTTT.

J is TRBJ2-3 and V is TRBV7-9; TRBD1 matches 9 bases. This CDR3 spans 15 amino acids. The junction had 4 bases not matched to a gene; V was cut back by 0 bases and J by 6 bases. Germline values: CDR1 SEHNR, CDR2 FQNEAQ (reference sequence). The CDR3 coding sequence is TGTGCCAGCAGCTTAGCCGGACAGGGGTATGATACGCAGTATTTT. Translation: CASSLAGQGYDTQYF. Using reference TRBV7-9 and TRBJ2-3 for the parts outside the CDR3, the full variable domain is DTGVSQNPRHKITKRGQNVTFRCDPISEHNRLYWYRQTLGQGPEFLTYFQNEAQLEKSRLLSDRFSAERPKGSFSTLEIQRTEQGDSAMYLCASSLAGQGYDTQYFGPGTRLTVL.